Each of the 27 T cell receptor beta chains below was sequenced from the same sample in a study of blood T cell repertoires in COVID-19 (TCRdb year 2020). Preparation of the library involved the immunoSEQ multiplex PCR assay. TCRdb retrieved this table from immuneACCESS and kept in-frame rearrangements only. Not all clones are present; in checked studies, unresolved V genes account for under half, and no reason is known for the remainder. The sample table lists approximately 140,000 clones, more than 75% of them with a count of one. The ten largest account for roughly 2% of the sample. Material for sequencing was peripheral blood. The receptors here all came from a man between 65 and 79 years old with acute or convalescent COVID-19.

This chain's CDR3 is CASSLTGSDSPLHF. CDR3 DNA sequence: TGTGCCAGCAGCTTGACAGGGTCTGATTCACCCCTCCACTTT. This chain links TRBV11-2 with TRBJ1-6; 7 bases align to TRBD1. The V and J ends lost 3 bases and 8 bases, in that order; junction bases with no gene match: 4. Germline-derived CDR1 and CDR2 are SGHAT and FQNNGV. This CDR3 contains 14 residues. Full variable domain (missing parts from reference TRBV11-2 and TRBJ1-6): EAGVAQSPRYKIIEKRQSVAFWCNPISGHATLYWYQQILGQGPKLLIQFQNNGVVDDSQLPKDRFSAERLKGVDSTLKIQPAKLEDSAVYLCASSLTGSDSPLHFGNGTRLTVT.

The chain links TRBV11-2 to TRBJ2-7; possible D gene TRBD2, 7 bases. The CDR3 is 17 residues long. The germline gives CDR1 SGHAT, CDR2 FQNNGV. The V gene lost 5 bases and the J gene lost 6 bases, with 26 bases spanning the gap. The CDR3 spells CASSPLILTGRGGEQYF. In nucleotides, the CDR3 is TGTGCCAGCAGCCCCCTAATTCTCACAGGGAGGGGAGGCGAGCAGTACTTC.

This chain joins TRBV18 and TRBJ2-3; 13 bases line up with TRBD2. CDR3 size: 14 residues. The V and J ends lost 8 bases and 3 bases, in that order; junction bases with no gene match: 2. Germline V gene data show CDR1 as KGHSH and CDR2 as LQKENI. For the CDR3, the DNA is TGTGCCAGCGAGGGACTAGCGGGGACAGATACGCAGTATTTT. It codes for CASEGLAGTDTQYF.

As regards this clone: A junction end diverges from the germline sequence, so it may reflect a read error. The rearrangement uses TRBV7-6 and TRBJ1-4, with TRBD1 identical over 8 bases. This CDR3 comprises 15 residues. Germline CDR1 is SGHVS and CDR2 is FNYEAQ. CDR3 nucleotides: TGTACCAGCAGGGATGGACAGGGAACTAATGAAAAACTGTTTTTT. It specifies CTSRDGQGTNEKLFF.

This chain uses TRBV19 with TRBJ2-2; perhaps TRBD2 as D (6 bases). CDR1 is LNHDA and CDR2 is SQIVND in the germline V gene (reference sequence). The V end was cut by 5 bases, the J end by 1 base, with 14 bases between. The CDR3 contains 16 residues. In nucleotides, the CDR3 is TGTGCCAGTAGTTTTCTGCCCGGGGGGAACACCGGGGAGCTGTTTTTT. Protein: CASSFLPGGNTGELFF.

The chain joins TRBV5-1 to TRBJ2-2; TRBD1 matches at 7 bases. Germline CDR1 reads SGHRS; CDR2 reads YFSETQ. There are 15 residues in the CDR3. V lost 2 bases and J lost 1; bases outside the gene matches: 2. The CDR3 is CASSFDRENTGELFF. The CDR3 nucleotides read TGCGCCAGCAGCTTCGACAGGGAGAACACCGGGGAGCTGTTTTTT.

The chain joins TRBV19 to TRBJ1-1; TRBD1 aligns across 7 bases. The junction had 8 bases not matched to a gene; V was cut back by 5 bases and J by 8 bases. The CDR3 runs to 13 residues. Germline V gene data show CDR1 as LNHDA and CDR2 as SQIVND (reference sequence). The DNA for the CDR3 is TGTGCCAGTAGTTCTACAGGGGATTCGGAAGCTTTCTTT. It specifies CASSSTGDSEAFF.

The chain employs TRBV2 and TRBJ2-2; D not resolved. CDR3 size: 10 residues. The V gene lost 8 bases and the J gene lost 7 bases, with 5 bases spanning the gap. Germline V gene lookup returns CDR1 SNHLY and CDR2 FYNNEI. CDR3 loop: CASAFGELFF. CDR3 sequence (DNA): TGTGCCAGCGCGTTCGGGGAGCTGTTTTTT.

CDR3 nucleotide sequence: TGTGCCAGTAGGTTGACAGGGTACAGTGACTATGGCTACACCTTC. It codes for CASRLTGYSDYGYTF. V and J are TRBV19 and TRBJ1-2; 7 nucleotides align to TRBD1. This CDR3 is 15 amino acids long. Germline assignment: CDR1 LNHDA and CDR2 SQIVND (reference sequence). V was pared by 6 bases and J by 3 bases, with 10 bases of the junction left unmatched.

J is TRBJ1-1 and V is TRBV3-1 (or the pseudogene TRBV3-2), with 10 bases lining up with TRBD1. Trimming removed 5 bases from V and 4 bases from J; junction bases left unmatched: 7. The CDR3 length is 15 residues. Germline assignment: CDR1 LGHDT and CDR2 YNNKEL (reference sequence). This chain's CDR3 is CASSAGTGVGTEAFF. The CDR3 region has the DNA TGTGCCAGCAGCGCCGGGACAGGGGTTGGCACTGAAGCTTTCTTT.

This clone was picked up one time. The chain links TRBV5-8 to TRBJ2-7; the D gene is possibly TRBD1 (6 bases). The germline gives CDR1 SGHTS, CDR2 YDEGEE. The CDR3 sequence is 15 residues long. V shed 4 bases and J shed 0 bases, with 14 bases lying between them. The CDR3 sequence is CASSPPQGTSYEQYF. The CDR3 DNA follows: TGTGCCAGCAGCCCCCCCCAGGGGACCTCCTACGAGCAGTACTTC.

As DNA, the CDR3 is TGTGCCAGCAGCCGACTAGCGGGAACGACCTACGAGCAGTACTTC. Translation: CASSRLAGTTYEQYF. The chain uses TRBV28 and TRBJ2-7, with 11 bases matching TRBD2. This CDR3 is 15 amino acids long. The germline gives CDR1 MDHEN, CDR2 SYDVKM. V lost 6 bases and J lost 2; bases outside the gene matches: 6.

V usage is TRBV2 and J usage is TRBJ1-2, with TRBD1 matching over 10 bases. Losses at the gene ends were 7 bases for V and 6 bases for J; bases not matched to a gene: 5. Germline CDR1 and CDR2: SNHLY and FYNNEI. The CDR3 consists of 13 residues. The CDR3 DNA reads TGTGCCAGCAACCGGGACAGGGGCGATGGCTACACCTTC. Protein: CASNRDRGDGYTF. The variable domain in full, with the rest retrieved from reference TRBV2 and TRBJ1-2, is EPEVTQTPSHQVTQMGQEVILRCVPISNHLYFYWYRQILGQKVEFLVSFYNNEISEKSEIFDDQFSVERPDGSNFTLKIRSTKLEDSAMYFCASNRDRGDGYTFGSGTRLTVV.

This clone was counted once. The chain joins TRBV12-3 or TRBV12-4 to TRBJ2-1; 12 nucleotides align to TRBD2. The CDR3 is 13 amino acids. V was pared by 8 bases and J by 6 bases, with 2 bases of the junction left unmatched. CDR3 sequence (DNA): TGTGCCAGCGGACTAGCGGGGACCAATGAGCAGTTCTTC. It encodes CASGLAGTNEQFF.

The gene calls are TRBV6-2 or TRBV6-3 and TRBJ2-7; possibly TRBD1 for D (6 bases). This CDR3 is built from 16 residues. V lost 2 bases and J 0 bases, leaving 14 bases between the germline ends. Looked up from germline, CDR1 is MNHEY and CDR2 is SVGEGT. The DNA of the CDR3 is TGTGCCAGCAGTTACGGTTTTTGGGGGCGCTCCTACGAGCAGTACTTC. Its translation: CASSYGFWGRSYEQYF.

This chain links TRBV11-2 with TRBJ2-5, with 10 bases aligning to TRBD1. Germline V gives CDR1 SGHAT, CDR2 FQNNGV. CDR3 size: 14 residues. Losses at the gene ends were 5 bases for V and 5 bases for J; bases not matched to a gene: 5. CDR3 DNA: TGTGCCAGCAGCATTGGGACAGGGGCCGAGACCCAGTACTTC. It is translated as CASSIGTGAETQYF.

The chain couples TRBV11-1 to TRBJ2-3; D not resolved. Germline CDR1 is SGHAT and CDR2 is FQDESV (reference sequence). V dropped 0 bases and J dropped 0 bases, with 16 bases sitting between them. This CDR3 contains 18 residues. The CDR3 DNA reads as TGTGCCAGCAGCTTAGCGGAGCTGATTACCTCTAGCACAGATACGCAGTATTTT. Protein sequence: CASSLAELITSSTDTQYF.

The J gene is TRBJ2-7, the V gene TRBV24-1; TRBD2 matches 14 bases. Germline V CDR1 and CDR2: KGHDR, SFDVKD. The V gene end was trimmed by 3 bases and the J gene end by 6 bases; junction bases not matched to a gene: 3. CDR3 length: 15 residues. The CDR3 DNA reads as TGTGCCACCAGTGATGCCGGGACTAGCGGGAGCGAGCAGTACTTC. Translated, it gives CATSDAGTSGSEQYF.

Only one count was recorded for this clone. The V gene is TRBV28, the J gene TRBJ1-2, with D perhaps matching TRBD1 (6 bases). The CDR3 covers 16 residues. The V and J ends lost 4 bases and 4 bases respectively, with 19 bases between them. CDR1 is MDHEN and CDR2 is SYDVKM in the germline V gene. The CDR3 reads CASSSTGTWGGYGYTF. CDR3 bases: TGTGCCAGCAGTTCTACAGGGACGTGGGGGGGCTATGGCTACACCTTC.

This clone was seen a handful of times. The chain couples TRBV27 to TRBJ2-7, with TRBD1 matching over 7 bases. CDR1 and CDR2 (germline): MNHEY, SMNVEV (reference sequence). The CDR3 runs 14 residues. Trimming at V came to 4 bases and at J to 3 bases, leaving 6 bases not matched to a gene. CDR3 sequence (DNA): TGTGCCAGCAGTTCCCCGGGACAGAGCTACGAGCAGTACTTC. Translated: CASSSPGQSYEQYF.

The chain recombines TRBV6-5 with TRBJ1-1; D is ambiguous. CDR1 MNHEY and CDR2 SVGAGI come from the germline V gene. Trimming removed 7 bases from V and 1 base from J, with 16 bases in between. The CDR3 loop spans 15 amino acids. The DNA for the CDR3 is TGTGCCAGCACGCCCTGGAGGAATTCGAACACTGAAGCTTTCTTT. Amino acid sequence: CASTPWRNSNTEAFF.

This CDR3 reads CASSGDWRETEAFF. In DNA form, the CDR3 reads TGTGCCAGCTCAGGGGACTGGCGGGAGACTGAAGCTTTCTTT. The genes are TRBV18 and TRBJ1-1; possibly TRBD1 for D (5 bases). The CDR3 consists of 14 residues. Between the trimmed V and J ends, which lost 5 bases and 5 bases, there was a span of 15 bases. Germline CDR1 and CDR2: KGHSH and LQKENI.

This rearrangement joins TRBV7-8 to TRBJ2-7, with D maybe TRBD1 (6 bases). The V gene's germline CDR1 is SGHVS and CDR2 FQNEAQ. V lost 1 base, J lost 0 bases, and 13 bases lay in between. The CDR3 totals 16 residues. The CDR3, as DNA: TGTGCCAGCAGCTTAGGAGGGGGTCTTCCCTCCTACGAGCAGTACTTC. This codes for CASSLGGGLPSYEQYF.

This rearrangement joins TRBV7-9 to TRBJ1-2; TRBD1 agrees at 8 bases. The CDR3 is 13 residues long. Germline V gene sequence: CDR1 SEHNR, CDR2 FQNEAQ (reference sequence). Unmatched junction bases numbered 5, after V lost 3 bases and J lost 8 bases. CDR3 sequence (DNA): TGTGCCAGCAGCTTGGGACAGGTGGACGGCTACACCTTC. Translation gives CASSLGQVDGYTF.

This chain links TRBV9 with TRBJ2-4; 11 bases map to TRBD1. CDR3 size: 15 residues. The J segment lost 8 bases and the V segment lost 4 bases, leaving 8 bases of the junction unmatched. Germline assignment: CDR1 SGDLS and CDR2 YYNGEE. This CDR3 is CASSPRGTGGDIQYF. DNA of the CDR3: TGTGCCAGCAGCCCCCGAGGGACAGGGGGGGACATTCAGTACTTC.

This clone was counted once. V gene TRBV7-2 combines with J gene TRBJ2-7; 12 bases are a match to TRBD2. Germline CDR1 reads SGHTA; CDR2 reads FQGNSA. The CDR3 spans 15 residues. The J segment lost 1 base and the V segment lost 5 bases, leaving 3 bases of the junction unmatched. The CDR3 loop reads CASSPGLAGSYEQYF. CDR3 in DNA: TGTGCCAGCAGCCCCGGACTAGCGGGGTCCTACGAGCAGTACTTC. The entire variable domain, with the rest obtained from reference TRBV7-2 and TRBJ2-7, is as follows: GAGVSQSPSNKVTEKGKDVELRCDPISGHTALYWYRQSLGQGLEFLIYFQGNSAPDKSGLPSDRFSAERTGGSVSTLTIQRTQQEDSAVYLCASSPGLAGSYEQYFGPGTRLTVT.

This chain joins TRBV28 and TRBJ2-1; D not certain. The V end lost 7 bases, the J end lost 0 bases, and 10 bases lay between the germline ends. Germline V gene lookup returns CDR1 MDHEN and CDR2 SYDVKM. The CDR3 is made up of 14 amino acids. CDR3 loop: CASTNFPSYNEQFF. The CDR3 DNA is TGTGCCAGCACTAACTTTCCCTCCTACAATGAGCAGTTCTTC.